Listed here is a single T cell receptor beta chain. This clone was picked up one time. Its antigen has not been determined. No much larger clonotype is one base removed from it; base qualities were not supplied. The sample belongs to a study of OX40 agonist ivuxolimab in advanced cancers. For the study in its entirety: Ivuxolimab, which targeted the costimulatory receptor OX40 (CD134), was an agonistic, fully human IgG2 monoclonal antibody. Intravenous ivuxolimab was administered to patients every 2 weeks at six dose levels: 0.01, 0.1, 0.3, 1.5, 3 and 10 mg/kg. Among the roughly 50 dose-escalation patients, around 20 had hepatocellular carcinoma, roughly 15 melanoma, 9 renal cell carcinoma and 9 head and neck cancer. In the dose-escalation cohort, roughly four fifths of patients were male, and the mean age was roughly 60 years, with a range of roughly 23 to 85. Prior anti-PD-1, anti-PD-L1 or anti-CTLA-4 therapy was permitted, and checkpoint inhibitors had been received by about two fifths of dose-escalation patients. Partial responses occurred in three dose-escalation patients, of whom one had hepatocellular carcinoma and two had cutaneous melanoma. The point of sequencing TCRbeta in the periphery was to test whether ivuxolimab changed TCR sequence diversity and drove clonal T-cell expansion. The paper describes the monotherapy dose-escalation part (N ≈ 49 patients) of the phase I trial of ivuxolimab.

For sequencing of the TCRbeta CDR3 region, genomic DNA was extracted from the sorted cells. The immunoSEQ Assay was used to sequence the TCRbeta CDR3 regions. This immuneACCESS table, as held by TCRdb, lists in-frame sequences with V and J called but not all clones. Of the missing ones, under half trace to an unresolved V gene in checked studies; the others have no known cause. The sample table contains tens of thousands of clones; only one count was recorded for 60% to 80% of them. The ten largest make up roughly 2.7% of the sample. Patients with autoimmune disease history or receiving systemic immunosuppression were excluded from the trial. In every dose cohort, peripheral blood was drawn for TCR sequencing at baseline, cycle 4 day 1, and cycle 7 day 1. The samples were taken from a phase I, first-in-human, multicenter, open-label dose-escalation trial of ivuxolimab. Adults with locally advanced or metastatic melanoma, renal cell, hepatocellular, or head and neck squamous cell carcinoma were enrolled in the trial. Before TCR sequencing, CD4+ and CD8+ T cells were separately sorted from peripheral blood.

V is shortened by 5 bases, J by 3 bases, and the region joining them spans 16 bases. Its CDR3 holds 15 amino acids, cysteine through phenylalanine. Of the read, only the CDR3 DNA is kept; its 45 bases are in frame from base 1. CDR1 SGHTA and CDR2 FQGTGA were looked up in the germline V gene. Study-level results and caveats: On average, CD8+ T cells showed more expanded clones than CD4+ T cells after ivuxolimab. Which antigens the clonally expanded peripheral T cells were specific for was not determined. At doses of 0.1 to 3.0 mg/kg, clonal expansion of both CD4+ and CD8+ T cells in blood was seen between baseline and week 6. In the 0.1-3.0 mg/kg groups, partial responders were among the patients with the lowest normalized peripheral clonal expansion, particularly in CD8+ T cells. Low levels of normalized T-cell clonal expansion were also seen in some patients who did not respond.

Material: CD4+ or CD8+ T cells sorted from blood, obtained in a trial of the OX40 agonist ivuxolimab. This clonotype originated in an adult with an advanced solid tumor such as melanoma, head and neck, liver or kidney cancer. The chain is made from TRBV7-3 and TRBJ1-2, and possibly TRBD1, on 6 matching bases. The CDR3 protein is CASSDPGARDYGYTF. The sequenced DNA: TGTGCCAGCAGCGACCCGGGGGCGCGGGACTATGGCTACACCTTC.